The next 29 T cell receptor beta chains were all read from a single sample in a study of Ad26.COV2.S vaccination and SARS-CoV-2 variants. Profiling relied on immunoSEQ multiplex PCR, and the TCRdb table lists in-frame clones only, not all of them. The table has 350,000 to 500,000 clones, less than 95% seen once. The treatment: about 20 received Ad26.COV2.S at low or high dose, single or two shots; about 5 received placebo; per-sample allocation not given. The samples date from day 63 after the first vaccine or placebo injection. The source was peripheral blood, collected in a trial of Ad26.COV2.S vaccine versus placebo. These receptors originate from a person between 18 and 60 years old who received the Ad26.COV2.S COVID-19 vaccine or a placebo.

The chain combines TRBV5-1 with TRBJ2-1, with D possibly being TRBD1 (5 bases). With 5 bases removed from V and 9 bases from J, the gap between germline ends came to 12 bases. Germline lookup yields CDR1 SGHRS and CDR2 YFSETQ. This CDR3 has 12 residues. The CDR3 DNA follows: TGCGCCAGCAGTTCCCAGGGTACTGAGCAGTTCTTC. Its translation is CASSSQGTEQFF.

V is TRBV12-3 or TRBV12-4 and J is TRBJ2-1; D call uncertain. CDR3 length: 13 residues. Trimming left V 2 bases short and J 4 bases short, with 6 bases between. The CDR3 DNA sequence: TGTGCCAGCAGTTTAATCAGGTACAATGAGCAGTTCTTC. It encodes CASSLIRYNEQFF.

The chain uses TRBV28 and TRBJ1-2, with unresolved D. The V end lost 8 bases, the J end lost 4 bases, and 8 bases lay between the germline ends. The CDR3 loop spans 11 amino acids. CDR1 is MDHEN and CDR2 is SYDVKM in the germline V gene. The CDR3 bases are TGTGCCAGCCGCGGCGGCTATGGCTACACCTTC. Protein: CASRGGYGYTF.

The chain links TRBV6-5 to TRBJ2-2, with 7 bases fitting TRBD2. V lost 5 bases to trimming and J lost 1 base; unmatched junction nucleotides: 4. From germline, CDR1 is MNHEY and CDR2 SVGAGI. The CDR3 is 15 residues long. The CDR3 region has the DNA TGTGCCAGCAGTCGGCTAGCGGAGAACACCGGGGAGCTGTTTTTT. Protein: CASSRLAENTGELFF.

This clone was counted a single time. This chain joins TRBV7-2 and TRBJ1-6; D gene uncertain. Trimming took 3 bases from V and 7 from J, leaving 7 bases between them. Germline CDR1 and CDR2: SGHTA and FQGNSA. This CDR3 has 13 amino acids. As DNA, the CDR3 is TGTGCCAGCAGCTTGGTCCAGAATTCACCCCTCCACTTT. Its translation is CASSLVQNSPLHF.

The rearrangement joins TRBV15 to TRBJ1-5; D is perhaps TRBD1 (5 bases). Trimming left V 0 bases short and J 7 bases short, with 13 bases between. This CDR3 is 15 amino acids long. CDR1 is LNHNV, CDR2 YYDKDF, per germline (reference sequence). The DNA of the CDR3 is TGTGCCACCAGCAGAGATTTTGGGGGGTTACAGCCCCAGCATTTT. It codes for CATSRDFGGLQPQHF.

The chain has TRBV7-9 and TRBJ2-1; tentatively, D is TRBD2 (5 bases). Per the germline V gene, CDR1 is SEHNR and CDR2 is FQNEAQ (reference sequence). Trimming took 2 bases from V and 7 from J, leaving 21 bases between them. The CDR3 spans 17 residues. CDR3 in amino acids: CASSLPTSGKLRNEQFF. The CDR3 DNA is TGTGCCAGCAGCTTACCAACCAGCGGAAAACTAAGGAATGAGCAGTTCTTC.

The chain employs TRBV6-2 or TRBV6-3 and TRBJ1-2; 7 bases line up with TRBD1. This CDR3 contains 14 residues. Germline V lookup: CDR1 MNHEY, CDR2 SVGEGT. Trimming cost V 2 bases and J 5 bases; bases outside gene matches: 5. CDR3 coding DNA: TGTGCCAGCAGTTACGAGGCAGGGGGATATGGCTACACCTTC. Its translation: CASSYEAGGYGYTF.

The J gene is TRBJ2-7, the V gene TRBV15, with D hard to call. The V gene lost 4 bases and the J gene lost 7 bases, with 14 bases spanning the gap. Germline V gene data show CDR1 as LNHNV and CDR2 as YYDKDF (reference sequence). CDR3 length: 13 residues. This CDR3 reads CATSISSLAEQYF. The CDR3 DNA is TGTGCCACCAGCATTTCGTCTCTGGCGGAGCAGTACTTC.

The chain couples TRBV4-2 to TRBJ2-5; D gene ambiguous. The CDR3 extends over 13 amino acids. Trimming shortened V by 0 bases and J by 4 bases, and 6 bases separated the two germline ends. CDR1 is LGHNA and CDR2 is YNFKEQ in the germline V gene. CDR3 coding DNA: TGTGCCAGCAGCCAAGAACAAGGAGAGACCCAGTACTTC. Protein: CASSQEQGETQYF.

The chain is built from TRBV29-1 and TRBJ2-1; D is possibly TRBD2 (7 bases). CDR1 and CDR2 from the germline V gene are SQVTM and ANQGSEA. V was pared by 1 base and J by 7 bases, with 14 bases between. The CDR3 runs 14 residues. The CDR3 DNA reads TGCAGCGTTGAAGGGGGGGGCCGCCTGAATGAGCAGTTCTTC. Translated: CSVEGGGRLNEQFF.

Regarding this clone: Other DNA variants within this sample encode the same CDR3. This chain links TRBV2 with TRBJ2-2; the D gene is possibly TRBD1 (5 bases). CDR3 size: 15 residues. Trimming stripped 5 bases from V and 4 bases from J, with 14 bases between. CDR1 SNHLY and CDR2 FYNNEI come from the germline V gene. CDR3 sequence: CASSRFEGATGELFF. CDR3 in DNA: TGTGCCAGCAGTCGGTTTGAAGGGGCCACCGGGGAGCTGTTTTTT. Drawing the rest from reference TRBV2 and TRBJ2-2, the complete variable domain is EPEVTQTPSHQVTQMGQEVILRCVPISNHLYFYWYRQILGQKVEFLVSFYNNEISEKSEIFDDQFSVERPDGSNFTLKIRSTKLEDSAMYFCASSRFEGATGELFFGEGSRLTVL.

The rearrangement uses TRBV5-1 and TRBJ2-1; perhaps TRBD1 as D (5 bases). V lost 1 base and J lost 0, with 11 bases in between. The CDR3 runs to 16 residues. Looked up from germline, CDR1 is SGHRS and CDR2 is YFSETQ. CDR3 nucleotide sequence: TGCGCCAGCAGCTTGAGGGGCGGAAGCTCCTACAATGAGCAGTTCTTC. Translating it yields CASSLRGGSSYNEQFF. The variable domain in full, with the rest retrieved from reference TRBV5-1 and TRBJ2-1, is KAGVTQTPRYLIKTRGQQVTLSCSPISGHRSVSWYQQTPGQGLQFLFEYFSETQRNKGNFPGRFSGRQFSNSRSEMNVSTLELGDSALYLCASSLRGGSSYNEQFFGPGTRLTVL.

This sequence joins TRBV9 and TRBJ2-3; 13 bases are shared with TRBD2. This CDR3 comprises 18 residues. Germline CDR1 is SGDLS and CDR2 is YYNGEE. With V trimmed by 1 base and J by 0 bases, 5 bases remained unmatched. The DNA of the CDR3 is TGTGCCAGCAGCGTATCGGGGGGACTAGCGGGAAGCACAGATACGCAGTATTTT. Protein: CASSVSGGLAGSTDTQYF.

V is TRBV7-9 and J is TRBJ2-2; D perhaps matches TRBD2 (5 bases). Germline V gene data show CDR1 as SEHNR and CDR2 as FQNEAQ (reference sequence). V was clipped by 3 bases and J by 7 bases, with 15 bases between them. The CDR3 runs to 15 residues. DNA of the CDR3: TGTGCCAGCAGCTTCGGTCCTGAGGGTTACGGGGAGCTGTTTTTT. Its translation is CASSFGPEGYGELFF.

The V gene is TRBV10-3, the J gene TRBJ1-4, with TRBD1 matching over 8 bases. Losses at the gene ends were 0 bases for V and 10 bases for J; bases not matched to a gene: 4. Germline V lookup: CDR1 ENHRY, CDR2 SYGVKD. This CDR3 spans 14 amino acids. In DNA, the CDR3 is TGTGCCATCAGTGAGTCGGGACAGGCTGCAAAACTGTTTTTT. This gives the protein CAISESGQAAKLFF.

As DNA, the CDR3 is TGCGCCAGCAGCTTTCGGCCACCCCTTTCTGGGGCCAACGTCCTGACTTTC. Translation gives CASSFRPPLSGANVLTF. The chain joins TRBV5-1 to TRBJ2-6; D gene ambiguous. Per the germline V gene, CDR1 is SGHRS and CDR2 is YFSETQ. Trimming removed 2 bases at V and 1 base at J, with 13 bases between. This CDR3 has 17 residues.

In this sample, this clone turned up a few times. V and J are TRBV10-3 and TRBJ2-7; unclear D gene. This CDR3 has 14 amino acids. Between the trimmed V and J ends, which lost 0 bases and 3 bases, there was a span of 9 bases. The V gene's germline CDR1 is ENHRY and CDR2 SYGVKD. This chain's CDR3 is CAISESTKNYEQYF. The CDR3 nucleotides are TGTGCCATCAGTGAGTCCACCAAAAACTACGAGCAGTACTTC.

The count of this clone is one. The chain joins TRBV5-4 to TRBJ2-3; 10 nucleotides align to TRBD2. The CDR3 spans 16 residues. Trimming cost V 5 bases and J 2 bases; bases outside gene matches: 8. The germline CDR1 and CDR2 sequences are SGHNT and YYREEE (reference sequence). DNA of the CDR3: TGTGCCAGCAGGGGAGCTAGCGGGGGAAACACAGATACGCAGTATTTT. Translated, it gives CASRGASGGNTDTQYF.

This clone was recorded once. CDR3 amino acids: CASSRGLVDDSNQPQHF. CDR3 DNA sequence: TGTGCCAGCAGCCGGGGACTGGTAGACGATAGCAATCAGCCCCAGCATTTT. The gene calls are TRBV4-2 and TRBJ1-5; weak D call: TRBD1 (5 bases). CDR3 length: 17 residues. V gave up 4 bases and J gave up 0 bases, with 16 bases separating them. Per the germline V gene, CDR1 is LGHNA and CDR2 is YNFKEQ.

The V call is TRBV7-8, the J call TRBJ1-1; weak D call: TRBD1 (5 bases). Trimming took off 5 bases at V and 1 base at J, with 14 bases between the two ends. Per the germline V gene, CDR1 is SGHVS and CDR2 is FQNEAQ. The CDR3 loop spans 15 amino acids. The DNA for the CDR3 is TGTGCCAGCAGCCCTCACTGGCAGGGGAACACTGAAGCTTTCTTT. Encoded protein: CASSPHWQGNTEAFF.

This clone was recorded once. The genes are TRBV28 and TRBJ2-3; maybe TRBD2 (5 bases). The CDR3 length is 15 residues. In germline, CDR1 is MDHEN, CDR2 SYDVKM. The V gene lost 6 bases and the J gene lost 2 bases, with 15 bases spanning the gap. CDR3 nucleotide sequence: TGTGCCAGCAGCCCAGGAGGACCCAACACAGATACGCAGTATTTT. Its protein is CASSPGGPNTDTQYF.

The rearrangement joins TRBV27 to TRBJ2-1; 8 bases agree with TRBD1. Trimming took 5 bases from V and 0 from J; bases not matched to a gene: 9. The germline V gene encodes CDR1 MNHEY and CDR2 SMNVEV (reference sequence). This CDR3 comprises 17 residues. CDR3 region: CASSPLPGQASYNEQFF. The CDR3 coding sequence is TGTGCCAGCAGTCCCCTCCCGGGACAGGCCTCCTACAATGAGCAGTTCTTC.

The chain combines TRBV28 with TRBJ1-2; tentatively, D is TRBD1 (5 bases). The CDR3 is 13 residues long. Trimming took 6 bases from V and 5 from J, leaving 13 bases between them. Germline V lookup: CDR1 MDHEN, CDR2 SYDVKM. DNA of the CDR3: TGTGCCAGCAGCTTGCGGGGGGGGTATGGCTACACCTTC. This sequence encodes CASSLRGGYGYTF.

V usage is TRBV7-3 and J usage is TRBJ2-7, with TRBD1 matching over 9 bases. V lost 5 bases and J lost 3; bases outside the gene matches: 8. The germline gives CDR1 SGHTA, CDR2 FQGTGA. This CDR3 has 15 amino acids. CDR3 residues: CASSLTGTGNYEQYF. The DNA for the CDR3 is TGTGCCAGCAGCCTGACCGGGACAGGGAACTACGAGCAGTACTTC.

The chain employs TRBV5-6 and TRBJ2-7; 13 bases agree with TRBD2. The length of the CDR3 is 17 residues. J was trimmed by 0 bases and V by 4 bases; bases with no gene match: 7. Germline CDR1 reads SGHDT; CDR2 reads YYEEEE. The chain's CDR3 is CASSRRLAGGSSYEQYF. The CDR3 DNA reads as TGTGCCAGCAGCCGTCGACTAGCGGGAGGCAGCTCCTACGAGCAGTACTTC.

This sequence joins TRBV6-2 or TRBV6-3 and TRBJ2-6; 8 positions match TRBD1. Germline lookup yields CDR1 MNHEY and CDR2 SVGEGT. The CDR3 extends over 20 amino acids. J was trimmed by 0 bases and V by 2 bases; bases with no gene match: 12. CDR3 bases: TGTGCCAGCAGTTACACTTCCGGACAGGGACTTAGCTCTGGGGCCAACGTCCTGACTTTC. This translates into CASSYTSGQGLSSGANVLTF.

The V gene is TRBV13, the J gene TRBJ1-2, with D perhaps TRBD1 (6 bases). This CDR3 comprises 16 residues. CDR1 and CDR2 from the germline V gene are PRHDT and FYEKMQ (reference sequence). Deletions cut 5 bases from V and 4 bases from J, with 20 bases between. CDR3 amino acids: CASSTVGGDFPYGYTF. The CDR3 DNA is TGTGCCAGCAGCACGGTGGGGGGCGATTTCCCCTATGGCTACACCTTC.

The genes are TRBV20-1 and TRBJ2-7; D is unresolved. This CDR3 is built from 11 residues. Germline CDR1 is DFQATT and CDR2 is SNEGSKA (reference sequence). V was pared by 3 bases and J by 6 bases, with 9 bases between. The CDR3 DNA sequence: TGCAGTGCTAGGAGCCTAGGCGAGCAGTACTTC. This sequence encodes CSARSLGEQYF.